One and the same sample provided the 17 T cell receptor beta chains below, sequenced in a study of metastatic and nonmetastatic thyroid tumors. TCRdb re-called clones via MiXCR from the PCR reads. This sample has 35,000 to 50,000 clones; about 4% occur once, and the top ten carry 8% to 10%. Not a single patient had been given any form of treatment at any point before undergoing thyroid surgery. The sequenced sample was blood. Receptor source: a female donor with papillary thyroid cancer or a benign thyroid nodule (not recorded which). Some clones in this sample may be carry-over from other donors' samples.

The V call is TRBV19, the J call TRBJ2-2; D is perhaps TRBD2 (5 bases). The CDR3 covers 15 residues. Germline V lookup: CDR1 LNHDA, CDR2 SQIVND (reference sequence). V shed 6 bases and J shed 1 base, with 12 bases lying between them. CDR3 coding DNA: TGTGCCAGTAGGCTTACGGGATGGAACACCGGGGAGCTGTTTTTT. The encoded protein is CASRLTGWNTGELFF.

In this sample, this clone turned up many times. This chain links TRBV27 with TRBJ2-7; D remains ambiguous. V lost 4 bases and J 0 bases, leaving 13 bases between the germline ends. CDR1 is MNHEY, CDR2 SMNVEV, per germline (reference sequence). This CDR3 has 15 amino acids. The CDR3 is CASSSRASNSYEQYF. The CDR3, as DNA: TGTGCCAGCAGTTCCCGGGCCTCAAACTCCTACGAGCAGTACTTC.

A word on this clone: Just one base apart from a much larger clone, this may be a read error. The rearrangement links TRBV9 to TRBJ2-1; D unresolved. Germline CDR1 is SGDLS and CDR2 is YYNGEE. The CDR3 has 17 residues. This chain's CDR3 is CANSVEFGYSSYNEQFF. CDR3 DNA: TGTGCCAACAGCGTAGAGTTCGGGTATAGCTCCTACAATGAGCAGTTCTTC.

The sample holds many counts of this clone. The chain combines TRBV7-9 with TRBJ2-1; D possibly corresponds to TRBD2 (7 bases). The length of the CDR3 is 16 residues. Trimming stripped 5 bases from V and 8 bases from J, with 22 bases between. Germline V gives CDR1 SEHNR, CDR2 FQNEAQ (reference sequence). The CDR3 nucleotides read TGTGCCAGCAGCCCCGTGGGAGGGACATCCAACTATGAGCAGTTCTTC. Translating gives CASSPVGGTSNYEQFF.

To note about this clone: A much larger clone sits a single nucleotide away, making a read error possible. In this CDR3 the conserved last residue, phenylalanine or tryptophan, is missing, so a read error is likely. The chain joins TRBV13 to TRBJ2-1; weak D call: TRBD2 (6 bases). From germline, CDR1 is PRHDT and CDR2 FYEKMQ (reference sequence). The CDR3 extends over 15 amino acids. In nucleotides, the CDR3 is TGTGCCAGCAGCCTAGGAGGGCCGAAGAACAATGAGCAGTTCCTC. The encoded protein is CASSLGGPKNNEQFL.

This clone came up many times. The sample has other DNA sequences that encode this CDR3 too. The gene calls are TRBV19 and TRBJ2-3, with a tentative D call TRBD2 (5 bases). The V gene's germline CDR1 is LNHDA and CDR2 SQIVND (reference sequence). This CDR3 has 13 amino acids. V lost 4 bases, J lost 7 bases, and 12 bases lay in between. CDR3 in DNA: TGTGCCAGTAGTACCGAGCGGATTCATACGCAGTATTTT. Amino acid sequence: CASSTERIHTQYF. Full variable domain (outside the CDR3, taken from reference TRBV19 and TRBJ2-3): DGGITQSPKYLFRKEGQNVTLSCEQNLNHDAMYWYRQDPGQGLRLIYYSQIVNDFQKGDIAEGYSVSREKKESFPLTVTSAQKNPTAFYLCASSTERIHTQYFGPGTRLTVL.

This clone was seen more than once but under ten times. The rearrangement uses TRBV7-3 and TRBJ2-1; D not resolved. This CDR3 spans 16 amino acids. Trimming took 5 bases from V and 0 from J, leaving 14 bases between them. Germline lookup yields CDR1 SGHTA and CDR2 FQGTGA. CDR3 amino acids: CASSPQRGSSYNEQFF. In nucleotides, the CDR3 is TGTGCCAGCAGCCCCCAGCGCGGTAGCTCCTACAATGAGCAGTTCTTC.

At least ten counts were recorded for this clone. The chain links TRBV7-2 to TRBJ1-2, with no clear D. V was trimmed by 1 base and J by 4 bases, leaving 13 bases between them. CDR3 size: 15 residues. Germline CDR1 is SGHTA and CDR2 is FQGNSA. Here the CDR3 reads CASSLVRAAVYGYTF. The CDR3 DNA reads as TGTGCCAGCAGCTTAGTCCGAGCAGCGGTCTATGGCTACACCTTC.

Only a few counts were recorded for this clone. This CDR3 is also generated by other DNA sequences in the sample. The chain joins TRBV6-2 or TRBV6-3 to TRBJ1-1; TRBD1 matches 8 bases. There are 16 residues in the CDR3. J lost 6 bases, V lost 7 bases, and 16 bases had no gene match. Germline V gene data show CDR1 as MNHEY and CDR2 as SVGEGT. The CDR3 loop reads CASTDRVGTTFAEAFF. The CDR3 nucleotides are TGTGCCAGCACGGACAGGGTAGGTACAACTTTTGCTGAAGCTTTCTTT.

The sample holds a few counts of this clone. The rearrangement links TRBV20-1 to TRBJ1-2; D perhaps matches TRBD1 (5 bases). The CDR3 length is 13 residues. V was cut by 4 bases and J by 3 bases, with 12 bases left in between. From germline, CDR1 is DFQATT and CDR2 SNEGSKA (reference sequence). The CDR3 nucleotides read TGCAGTGCTAAAGGGGACGGACACTATGGCTACACCTTC. Protein: CSAKGDGHYGYTF.

This clone appeared a few times. The gene calls are TRBV3-1 and TRBJ2-3; D is possibly TRBD1 or TRBD2 (6 bases each). Trimming removed 8 bases from V and 8 bases from J, with 17 bases in between. Germline loops: CDR1 LGHDT, CDR2 YNNKEL (reference sequence). The CDR3 covers 13 residues. CDR3 residues: CASAQQGGLTQYF. CDR3 bases: TGTGCCAGCGCGCAACAGGGAGGCCTTACGCAGTATTTT.

Of note for this clone: The junction and the germline gene differ at one end; a read error may be behind it. The chain carries TRBV6-1 and TRBJ2-2, with D possibly matching TRBD2 (6 bases). CDR3 length: 16 amino acids. Germline V gene sequence: CDR1 MNHNS, CDR2 SASEGT. The CDR3 nucleotides are TGTGCCAGCAGCGTTGTACTAGCTGCGAACACCGGGGAGCTTTTTTTT. It is translated as CASSVVLAANTGELFF.

In this sample, this clone turned up many times. The genes are TRBV20-1 and TRBJ2-3; a possible D gene is TRBD1 (6 bases). There are 10 residues in the CDR3. V lost 6 bases, J lost 8 bases, and 9 bases lay in between. Germline CDR1 reads DFQATT; CDR2 reads SNEGSKA (reference sequence). The CDR3 loop reads CSAGASTQYF. The CDR3, as DNA: TGCAGTGCGGGGGCGAGTACGCAGTATTTT.

In this sample, this clone turned up many times. Other DNA sequences in this specimen translate into the identical CDR3. This chain links TRBV9 with TRBJ2-3, with a tentative D call TRBD1 (5 bases). This CDR3 is built from 14 residues. Between the trimmed V and J ends, which lost 3 bases and 4 bases, there was a span of 12 bases. CDR1 is SGDLS, CDR2 YYNGEE, per germline. In nucleotides, the CDR3 is TGTGCCAGCAGCGAGCGCCAGGGTCCAGATACGCAGTATTTT. Amino acid sequence: CASSERQGPDTQYF. The variable domain in full, completed from reference TRBV9 and TRBJ2-3, reads DSGVTQTPKHLITATGQRVTLRCSPRSGDLSVYWYQQSLDQGLQFLIQYYNGEERAKGNILERFSAQQFPDLHSELNLSSLELGDSALYFCASSERQGPDTQYFGPGTRLTVL.

This clone was counted many times. The chain joins TRBV11-3 to TRBJ2-7, with a weak D call TRBD1 (6 bases). CDR1 is SGHNT, CDR2 YENEEA, per germline. The V end lost 7 bases, the J end lost 4 bases, and 17 bases lay between the germline ends. The CDR3 is made up of 14 amino acids. CDR3 sequence (DNA): TGTGCCAGCAACTCACCGGACAGCAGATACGAGCAGTACTTC. Amino acids: CASNSPDSRYEQYF.

This clone was recorded many times. This may be a read error, as it is one base from a much larger clone. The rearrangement joins TRBV7-9 to TRBJ2-7; D remains unclear. CDR1 and CDR2 (germline): SEHNR, FQNEAQ (reference sequence). The CDR3 is 14 amino acids. CDR3 residues: CTSSFDKPSYEQYF. Here the CDR3 DNA reads TGTACCAGCAGCTTCGACAAGCCCTCTTACGAGCAGTACTTC.

About this clone itself: Germline and junction disagree at one end, which may indicate a read error. The V call is TRBV28, the J call TRBJ1-5; D possibly corresponds to TRBD1 (5 bases). In germline, CDR1 is MDHEN, CDR2 SYDVKM. The CDR3 extends over 14 amino acids. The CDR3 coding sequence is TGCGCCAGCAGTTTAGGAGGGGTCAATCATCCCCAGCATTTT. Residues: CASSLGGVNHPQHF. Using reference TRBV28 and TRBJ1-5 for the parts outside the CDR3, the full variable domain is DVKVTQSSRYLVKRTGEKVFLECVQDMDHENMFWYRQDPGLGLRLIYFSYDVKMKEKGDIPEGYSVSREKKERFSLILESASTNQTSMYLCASSLGGVNHPQHFGDGTRLSIL.